This is a list of T cell receptor beta chains from one sample in a study of CD8+CD57+ T cells in acquired aplastic anemia. TCRdb processed the reads anew with MiXCR; each CDR3 protein has one entry. This repertoire shows just over 400,000 distinct CDR3 sequences, roughly 68% found once; its top ten account for around 4%. Sample: sorted CD4+, CD8+, or CD8+CD57+ T cells (not recorded which) from PBMCs. The receptors stem from a human donor in good health, serving as a control. Both conserved end residues are part of each CDR3.

J gene,V gene,CDR3 protein
TRBJ1-2,TRBV5-1,CASSFHGSIPYTF
TRBJ1-6,TRBV20-1,CSARSRSGGAYNSPLHF
TRBJ2-1,TRBV20-1,CSARESGGFSLYNEQFF
TRBJ2-7,TRBV7-2,CASSHPGTGVYEQYF
TRBJ2-5,TRBV19,CASRVRDGRGETQYF
TRBJ1-2,TRBV10-3,CGISQPDSNYGYTF
TRBJ1-6,TRBV7-2,CASSSRQGHYEQYHF
TRBJ1-1,TRBV7-3,CASRVTDAHPEAFF
-,TRBV20-1,CSTRDRGGRAIGEQFF
TRBJ1-2,TRBV7-2,CAGSSRQAPGYTF
TRBJ1-2,TRBV12-3/TRBV12-4,CASLGTGLYGYTF
TRBJ2-1,TRBV7-3,CASSLTGGHEQFF
TRBJ1-4,TRBV7-2,CASSSVTFKGQGF
TRBJ2-1,TRBV6-6,CASSYAGQALGNEQFF
TRBJ1-2,TRBV7-4,CASSGDVFSGYTF
TRBJ2-3,TRBV7-2,CASSLVQLTDTQYF